This T cell receptor beta chain appears in the sequencing data of a study of cytomegalovirus exposure and HLA in healthy donors. The J segment lost 8 bases and the V segment lost 5 bases, leaving 20 bases of the junction unmatched. CDR1 SGHNT and CDR2 YENEEA come from the germline V gene. The CDR3 sequence is 20 residues long. On this clone: Its antigen is unknown.

Points from the study as a whole: Among immune exposure information, only CMV serostatus was available. Most TCR sequences were seen very rarely across donors, but some public TCRs occurred in many.

Researchers ran the PCR with 60 Vbeta and 13 Jbeta primers. TCRdb's table, derived via immunoSEQ multiplex PCR, lists solely in-frame clones and lacks some. The data show 120,000 or so clones, 75% to 90% seen once. The sequencing sample was made of PBMCs. The chain links TRBV11-3 to TRBJ2-1; 14 nucleotides match TRBD2. The receptor comes from a man younger than 45 in good health and CMV-seronegative. CDR3 nucleotide sequence: TGTGCCAGCAGCCGATCGGGACTAGCGGGAGAACTACAACTGTGGGATGAGCAGTTCTTC. Translated, it gives CASSRSGLAGELQLWDEQFF.